The source of this T cell receptor (beta chain) is a study of T cells in tuberculosis. Time point specified: new active TB diagnosis, blood taken before or within 7 days of starting treatment. Produced via immunoSEQ multiplex PCR; TCRdb's table is partial and in-frame only. The sample lists tens of thousands of clones, about 82% occurring once. The CDR3 sequence is 15 residues long. Trimming removed 0 bases at V and 2 bases at J, with 9 bases between. From germline, CDR1 is SGHKS and CDR2 YYEKEE (reference sequence). Sequencing was performed on PBMCs, taken at tuberculosis diagnosis. This chain uses TRBV5-5 with TRBJ1-5; D is undetermined. The receptor comes from an adult with tuberculosis. CDR3 DNA sequence: TGTGCCAGCAGCTTGGGCGTGGTCGGCAATCAGCCCCAGCATTTT. Amino acid sequence: CASSLGVVGNQPQHF. The variable domain in full, completed from reference TRBV5-5 and TRBJ1-5, reads DAGVTQSPTHLIKTRGQQVTLRCSPISGHKSVSWYQQVLGQGPQFIFQYYEKEERGRGNFPDRFSARQFPNYSSELNVNALLLGDSALYLCASSLGVVGNQPQHFGDGTRLSIL.